The rows below give T cell receptor beta chains drawn from one sample of a study of cytotoxic CD8 clonotypes in ibrutinib-treated CLL. Sequenced by immunoSEQ multiplex PCR; TCRdb stores in-frame clones only, minus some. The table has more than 150,000 clones, about two thirds seen once. The sequenced sample was PBMCs, obtained after 24 months of ibrutinib treatment. Every receptor here comes from a human donor with chronic lymphocytic leukemia. CDR3s include the opening cysteine and the closing phenylalanine or tryptophan. Fields, in order: J gene, D gene, clone size, V gene, CDR3 protein, CDR3 DNA. D genes are given only for firm matches. The size of a clone is reported for some rows only, either as once, few or many, or as a class for expanded clones.

>TRBJ2-5|.|.|TRBV9
CASSVEGRVETQYF
TGTGCCAGCAGCGTAGAGGGCCGGGTGGAGACCCAGTACTTC
>TRBJ2-1|TRBD2|few|TRBV10-3
CAISDRTRHNNEQFF
TGTGCCATCAGTGACCGGACTAGACATAACAATGAGCAGTTCTTC
>TRBJ1-2|.|.|TRBV18
CASSPDTYYGYTF
TGTGCCAGCTCACCAGACACATATTATGGCTACACCTTC
>TRBJ2-7|.|few|TRBV6-5
CASKFSGFDEQYF
TGTGCCAGCAAATTCTCAGGGTTCGACGAGCAGTACTTC
>TRBJ2-1|.|once|TRBV27
CASSTRSYNEQFF
TGTGCCAGCAGTACACGATCCTACAATGAGCAGTTCTTC
>TRBJ2-1|TRBD2|.|TRBV6-5
CATFQGASGRNEQFF
TGTGCCACCTTCCAGGGGGCTAGCGGGAGGAATGAGCAGTTCTTC
>TRBJ2-7|.|.|TRBV7-2
CASSGDYEQYF
TGTGCCAGCAGCGGGGACTACGAGCAGTACTTC
>TRBJ2-2|TRBD1|.|TRBV4-3
CASSQSPGQGVGGELFF
TGCGCCAGCAGCCAGAGCCCGGGACAGGGGGTTGGCGGGGAGCTGTTTTTT
>TRBJ2-7|TRBD2|.|TRBV5-6
CASSLETSGRTYEQYF
TGTGCCAGCAGCCTCGAGACTAGCGGGAGAACCTACGAGCAGTACTTC
>TRBJ1-4|.|.|TRBV6-5
CASSYTYRADNEKLFF
TGTGCCAGCAGTTACACATACAGGGCGGATAATGAAAAACTGTTTTTT
>TRBJ2-7|TRBD2|.|TRBV4-1
CASSQGGSFSYEQYF
TGCGCCAGCAGCCAAGGCGGGAGCTTCTCCTACGAGCAGTACTTC
>TRBJ1-1|.|few|TRBV19
CASSRLENTEAFF
TGTGCCAGTAGTAGACTAGAAAACACTGAAGCTTTCTTT
>TRBJ2-3|.|.|TRBV30
CAWGQQDTQYF
TGTGCCTGGGGACAGCAAGATACGCAGTATTTT
>TRBJ1-2|.|.|TRBV4-3
CASSQDVGANYGYTF
TGCGCCAGCAGCCAAGATGTAGGAGCTAACTATGGCTACACCTTC
>TRBJ2-7|.|.|TRBV5-8
CASSLGTTAKDYEQYF
TGTGCCAGCAGCTTGGGGACAACAGCCAAAGACTACGAGCAGTACTTC
>TRBJ1-5|.|.|TRBV6-5
CATSRFGGVNQPQHF
TGTGCTACCTCTAGGTTTGGGGGCGTGAATCAGCCCCAGCATTTT